The rows below give T cell receptor beta chains drawn from one sample of a study of T-cell memory formation after mild COVID-19. TCRdb re-called the 5' RACE reads through MiXCR, storing one row per CDR3 protein. The data contain around 340,000 distinct CDR3 sequences, approximately 14% of them singletons. Sequenced: PBMCs or a T cell subset sorted from them (not recorded which). The receptors shown here come from a man between 18 and 35 years old who had mild COVID-19 (a few samples of this study predate the infection). Cell type and time point are not known. Both conserved end residues are part of each CDR3. A D gene is named only where the DNA matches it firmly. A clone size is listed for some rows: how often the clone was seen (once, few, many), or a class if it is expanded.

j_call: TRBJ1-1; d_call: .; clone_size: .; v_call: TRBV19; cdr3_nt: TGTGCCAGTAGTCCCGGTGGGGTTTCTGAAGCTTTCTTT; cdr3_aa: CASSPGGVSEAFF
j_call: TRBJ2-7; d_call: TRBD1; clone_size: few; v_call: TRBV9; cdr3_nt: TGTGCCAGCAGCCCCCGGGACAGGCTAACCTACGAGCAGTACTTC; cdr3_aa: CASSPRDRLTYEQYF
j_call: TRBJ2-1; d_call: .; clone_size: many; v_call: TRBV6-2/TRBV6-3; cdr3_nt: TGTGCCAGCAGCTTCAGACAAAAGTACAATGAGCAGTTCTTC; cdr3_aa: CASSFRQKYNEQFF
j_call: TRBJ2-3; d_call: .; clone_size: .; v_call: TRBV6-6; cdr3_nt: TGTGCCAGCAGTCTCGGGGGACAGTCAGATACGCAGTATTTT; cdr3_aa: CASSLGGQSDTQYF
j_call: TRBJ1-1; d_call: .; clone_size: many; v_call: TRBV27; cdr3_nt: TGTGCCAGCACCCCCGGGGGGATAGACACTGAAGCTTTCTTT; cdr3_aa: CASTPGGIDTEAFF
j_call: TRBJ2-3; d_call: TRBD2; clone_size: .; v_call: TRBV6-2/TRBV6-3; cdr3_nt: TGTGCCAGCAGTTACCCCGCCGGGACTAGCGGGGGCCCCCTGGGCACAGATACGCAGTATTTT; cdr3_aa: CASSYPAGTSGGPLGTDTQYF
j_call: TRBJ2-6; d_call: .; clone_size: .; v_call: TRBV6-2/TRBV6-3; cdr3_nt: TGTGCCAGCACCTCTTGGGGGGTCTCTGGGGCCAACGTCCTGACTTTC; cdr3_aa: CASTSWGVSGANVLTF
j_call: TRBJ2-5; d_call: .; clone_size: few; v_call: TRBV5-5; cdr3_nt: TGTGCCAGCAGCTTAGCTGTGTTAGAGACCCAGTACTTC; cdr3_aa: CASSLAVLETQYF
j_call: TRBJ1-5; d_call: .; clone_size: few; v_call: TRBV4-1; cdr3_nt: TGCGCCAGCAGCCAAGTCGGGCAGTCCAATCAGCCCCAGCATTTT; cdr3_aa: CASSQVGQSNQPQHF
j_call: TRBJ1-1; d_call: TRBD1; clone_size: .; v_call: TRBV10-3; cdr3_nt: TGTGCCATCAGTCGACAGGGGGCGCGAACTGAAGCTTTCTTT; cdr3_aa: CAISRQGARTEAFF
j_call: TRBJ2-1; d_call: .; clone_size: .; v_call: TRBV29-1; cdr3_nt: TGCAGCGACGGACCTCGGGATGAGCAGTTCTTC; cdr3_aa: CSDGPRDEQFF
j_call: TRBJ2-5; d_call: .; clone_size: .; v_call: TRBV12-3/TRBV12-4; cdr3_nt: TGTGCCAGCAGTTTGATTCAGGGAGGAGGAGAGACCCAGTACTTC; cdr3_aa: CASSLIQGGGETQYF
j_call: TRBJ2-7; d_call: TRBD1; clone_size: .; v_call: TRBV6-6; cdr3_nt: TGTGCCAGCAGTTACGGAGACACGGGACAGGGGGCCCTCTACGAGCAGTACTTC; cdr3_aa: CASSYGDTGQGALYEQYF
j_call: TRBJ1-4; d_call: TRBD1; clone_size: few; v_call: TRBV5-1; cdr3_nt: TGCGCCAGCAGCTACTCTGTAGGGGGCAGTGAAAAACTGTTTTTT; cdr3_aa: CASSYSVGGSEKLFF
j_call: TRBJ2-3; d_call: .; clone_size: few; v_call: TRBV7-9; cdr3_nt: TGTGCCAGCAGCTCGGCGCTTCCCAGCACAGATACGCAGTATTTT; cdr3_aa: CASSSALPSTDTQYF
j_call: TRBJ2-4; d_call: .; clone_size: few; v_call: TRBV5-1; cdr3_nt: TGCGCCAGCAGCTTGGACGGGGGAGCCAAAAACATTCAGTACTTC; cdr3_aa: CASSLDGGAKNIQYF
j_call: TRBJ2-1; d_call: .; clone_size: few; v_call: TRBV5-1; cdr3_nt: TGCGCCAGCAGCGAGTTGATTAGGGCCGACAATGAGCAGTTCTTC; cdr3_aa: CASSELIRADNEQFF
j_call: TRBJ2-7; d_call: .; clone_size: few; v_call: TRBV7-2; cdr3_nt: TGTGCCAGCAAGGGCTTCCATCCCTCCTACGAGCAGTACTTC; cdr3_aa: CASKGFHPSYEQYF
j_call: TRBJ1-5; d_call: TRBD1; clone_size: .; v_call: TRBV20-1; cdr3_nt: TGCAGTGCTAGGCAGGGGGCTCGGGATCAGCCCCAGCATTTT; cdr3_aa: CSARQGARDQPQHF
j_call: TRBJ2-5; d_call: .; clone_size: .; v_call: TRBV5-1; cdr3_nt: TGCGCCAGCAGCTATCAGGGGATGTCAGAGACCCAGTACTTC; cdr3_aa: CASSYQGMSETQYF
j_call: TRBJ1-1; d_call: .; clone_size: many; v_call: TRBV7-2; cdr3_nt: TGTGCCAGCCGCATAATTACAGGGTACACTGAAGCTTTCTTT; cdr3_aa: CASRIITGYTEAFF
j_call: TRBJ2-1; d_call: .; clone_size: few; v_call: TRBV5-1; cdr3_nt: TGCGCCAGCAGCTCCGGGTGGGTTGAGCAGTTCTTC; cdr3_aa: CASSSGWVEQFF
j_call: TRBJ1-5; d_call: .; clone_size: few; v_call: TRBV7-9; cdr3_nt: TGTGCCAGCAGCTTAACAAATCAGCCCCAGCATTTT; cdr3_aa: CASSLTNQPQHF
j_call: TRBJ2-1; d_call: TRBD1; clone_size: .; v_call: TRBV6-6; cdr3_nt: TGTGCCAGCAAACTCTGGCAGGGGGCGGGTGAGCAGTTCTTC; cdr3_aa: CASKLWQGAGEQFF
j_call: TRBJ2-5; d_call: TRBD2; clone_size: .; v_call: TRBV3-1; cdr3_nt: TGTGCCAGCAGCCACTACGGGGGGGCGGATGAGACCCAGTACTTC; cdr3_aa: CASSHYGGADETQYF
j_call: TRBJ2-5; d_call: .; clone_size: many; v_call: TRBV12-3/TRBV12-4; cdr3_nt: TGTGCCAGCAGTTGGACGGCTCAAGAGACCCAGTACTTC; cdr3_aa: CASSWTAQETQYF
j_call: TRBJ2-5; d_call: .; clone_size: few; v_call: TRBV12-3/TRBV12-4; cdr3_nt: TGTGCCAGCAGTTTACACGGGGGAGAGACCCAGTACTTC; cdr3_aa: CASSLHGGETQYF
j_call: TRBJ1-5; d_call: .; clone_size: .; v_call: TRBV2; cdr3_nt: TGTGCCAGCAGGAGGACAGAATATAGCAATCAGCCCCAGCATTTT; cdr3_aa: CASRRTEYSNQPQHF
j_call: TRBJ2-5; d_call: .; clone_size: few; v_call: TRBV7-3; cdr3_nt: TGTGCCAGCAGAAGTGGGGCTAGCCAAGAGACCCAGTACTTC; cdr3_aa: CASRSGASQETQYF
j_call: TRBJ1-3; d_call: .; clone_size: many; v_call: TRBV6-6; cdr3_nt: TGTGCCAGCAGTTACACAGGTGGAAACACCATATATTTT; cdr3_aa: CASSYTGGNTIYF
j_call: TRBJ2-5; d_call: .; clone_size: many; v_call: TRBV5-1; cdr3_nt: TGCGCCAGCAGCTTGGACCCGGCGGGGCAAGAGACCCAGTACTTC; cdr3_aa: CASSLDPAGQETQYF
j_call: TRBJ2-5; d_call: TRBD2; clone_size: few; v_call: TRBV3-1; cdr3_nt: TGTGCCAGCAGGCGGACTAGCGGGGGTTTATTGGAGACCCAGTACTTC; cdr3_aa: CASRRTSGGLLETQYF
j_call: TRBJ1-2; d_call: .; clone_size: few; v_call: TRBV4-3; cdr3_nt: TGCGCCAGCAGCCAACCCAGCGCGGCAGGAGACTATGGCTACACCTTC; cdr3_aa: CASSQPSAAGDYGYTF
j_call: TRBJ2-1; d_call: TRBD2; clone_size: few; v_call: TRBV3-1; cdr3_nt: TGTGCCAGCAGCCTACTCCCGGGACTAGCGGATGAGCAGTTCTTC; cdr3_aa: CASSLLPGLADEQFF
j_call: TRBJ1-6; d_call: .; clone_size: .; v_call: TRBV6-2/TRBV6-3; cdr3_nt: TGTGCCAGCAGCCCTCGGGACACAAGGCGATCACCCCTCCACTTT; cdr3_aa: CASSPRDTRRSPLHF
j_call: TRBJ2-1; d_call: TRBD1; clone_size: many; v_call: TRBV5-1; cdr3_nt: TGCGCCAGCAGCTTCCCGGGACAGGGAGATAATGAGCAGTTCTTC; cdr3_aa: CASSFPGQGDNEQFF
j_call: TRBJ2-2; d_call: .; clone_size: few; v_call: TRBV12-3/TRBV12-4; cdr3_nt: TGTGCCAGCAGTCCTCCGCGAACCGGGGAGCTGTTTTTT; cdr3_aa: CASSPPRTGELFF
j_call: TRBJ2-4; d_call: .; clone_size: .; v_call: TRBV30; cdr3_nt: TGTGCCTGGAGCCCGGGAGACCCCGAGGACATTCAGTACTTC; cdr3_aa: CAWSPGDPEDIQYF
j_call: TRBJ2-2; d_call: .; clone_size: few; v_call: TRBV7-2; cdr3_nt: TGTGCCAGCACCGTAGAGTACACCGGGGAGCTGTTTTTT; cdr3_aa: CASTVEYTGELFF
j_call: TRBJ1-3; d_call: TRBD1; clone_size: few; v_call: TRBV20-1; cdr3_nt: TGCAGTGCTGGGGACAGGGCCGTCTCTGGAAACACCATATATTTT; cdr3_aa: CSAGDRAVSGNTIYF
j_call: TRBJ2-5; d_call: .; clone_size: .; v_call: TRBV7-2; cdr3_nt: TGTGCCAGCAGCCCCGCGGCGGCTCTACGAGAGACCCAGTACTTC; cdr3_aa: CASSPAAALRETQYF
j_call: TRBJ1-1; d_call: TRBD1; clone_size: many; v_call: TRBV7-2; cdr3_nt: TGTGCCAGCAGCTTGACAGGGGGGATTGGGGCTGAAGCTTTCTTT; cdr3_aa: CASSLTGGIGAEAFF
j_call: TRBJ1-1; d_call: .; clone_size: .; v_call: TRBV6-5; cdr3_nt: TGTGCCAGCAGCGCTACAGGGAAGGACACTGAAGCTTTCTTT; cdr3_aa: CASSATGKDTEAFF
j_call: TRBJ2-7; d_call: TRBD2; clone_size: few; v_call: TRBV7-9; cdr3_nt: TGTGCCAGCAGCAAGGGAGGGCCCTACGAGCAGTACTTC; cdr3_aa: CASSKGGPYEQYF
j_call: TRBJ2-5; d_call: TRBD2; clone_size: many; v_call: TRBV7-2; cdr3_nt: TGTGCCAGCAGCTGGGCTAGCGGGGGGCCGCAAGAGACCCAGTACTTC; cdr3_aa: CASSWASGGPQETQYF
j_call: TRBJ2-7; d_call: .; clone_size: few; v_call: TRBV6-5; cdr3_nt: TGTGCCAGCAGTTACCGACAGACCTACGAGCAGTACTTC; cdr3_aa: CASSYRQTYEQYF
j_call: TRBJ1-1; d_call: .; clone_size: few; v_call: TRBV18; cdr3_nt: TGTGCCAGCTCACCAAATCCAGACTTAGTCACTGAAGCTTTCTTT; cdr3_aa: CASSPNPDLVTEAFF
j_call: TRBJ1-5; d_call: .; clone_size: .; v_call: TRBV5-1; cdr3_nt: TGCGCCAGCAGCTTGGCCCCAGGGAATCAGCCCCAGCATTTT; cdr3_aa: CASSLAPGNQPQHF
j_call: TRBJ2-3; d_call: .; clone_size: many; v_call: TRBV6-6; cdr3_nt: TGTGCCAGCAGTTACTCTCCAGGGACAGATACGCAGTATTTT; cdr3_aa: CASSYSPGTDTQYF
j_call: TRBJ2-5; d_call: .; clone_size: many; v_call: TRBV5-1; cdr3_nt: TGCGCCAGCAGCCCCGGGACCAAGCTAAAGGAGACCCAGTACTTC; cdr3_aa: CASSPGTKLKETQYF
j_call: TRBJ1-6; d_call: .; clone_size: .; v_call: TRBV27; cdr3_nt: TGTGCCAGCAGTTCCGTGGAAATACCTTCACCCCTCCACTTT; cdr3_aa: CASSSVEIPSPLHF
j_call: TRBJ2-5; d_call: .; clone_size: many; v_call: TRBV18; cdr3_nt: TGTGCCAGCTCACCACCCCAAGAGACCCAGTACTTC; cdr3_aa: CASSPPQETQYF
j_call: TRBJ1-4; d_call: .; clone_size: few; v_call: TRBV4-3; cdr3_nt: TGCGCCAGCAGCCAAGCATGGGTACGGGGGCTAGGAAGGGAAAAACTGTTTTTT; cdr3_aa: CASSQAWVRGLGREKLFF
j_call: TRBJ2-7; d_call: TRBD1; clone_size: few; v_call: TRBV6-5; cdr3_nt: TGTGCCAGCAGTCCCGGGACAGGCATCCACGAGCAGTACTTC; cdr3_aa: CASSPGTGIHEQYF
j_call: TRBJ2-6; d_call: .; clone_size: .; v_call: TRBV6-5; cdr3_nt: TGTGCCAGCAGTTACTCCGGGGGCCGGGGTGAGGCCAACGTCCTGACTTTC; cdr3_aa: CASSYSGGRGEANVLTF
j_call: TRBJ2-6; d_call: .; clone_size: few; v_call: TRBV4-3; cdr3_nt: TGCGCCAGCAGCCAAGAGCCCTCTGGGGCCAACGTCCTGACTTTC; cdr3_aa: CASSQEPSGANVLTF
j_call: TRBJ2-1; d_call: .; clone_size: few; v_call: TRBV5-4; cdr3_nt: TGTGCCAGCAGCTTGGACGGGAGAAACTCCTACAATGAGCAGTTCTTC; cdr3_aa: CASSLDGRNSYNEQFF